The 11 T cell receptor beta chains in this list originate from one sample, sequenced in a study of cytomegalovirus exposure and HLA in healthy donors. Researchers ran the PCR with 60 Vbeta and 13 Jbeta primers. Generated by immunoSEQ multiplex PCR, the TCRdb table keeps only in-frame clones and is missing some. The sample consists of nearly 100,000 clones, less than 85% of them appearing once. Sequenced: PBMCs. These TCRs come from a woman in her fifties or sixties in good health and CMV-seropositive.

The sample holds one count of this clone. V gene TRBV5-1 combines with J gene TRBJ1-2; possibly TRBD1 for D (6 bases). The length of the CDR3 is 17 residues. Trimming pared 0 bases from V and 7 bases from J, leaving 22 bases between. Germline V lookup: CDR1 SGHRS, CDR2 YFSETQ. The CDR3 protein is CASSLGGLSSGTPGYTF. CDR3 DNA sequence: TGCGCCAGCAGCTTGGGGGGACTATCTTCCGGGACACCTGGCTACACCTTC.

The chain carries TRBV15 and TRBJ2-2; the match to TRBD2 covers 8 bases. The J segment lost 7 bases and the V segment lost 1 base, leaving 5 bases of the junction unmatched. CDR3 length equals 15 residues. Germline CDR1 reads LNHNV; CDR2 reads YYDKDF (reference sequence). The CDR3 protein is CATSRGTSSGGELFF. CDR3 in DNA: TGTGCCACCAGCAGAGGGACTAGCTCTGGCGGGGAGCTGTTTTTT.

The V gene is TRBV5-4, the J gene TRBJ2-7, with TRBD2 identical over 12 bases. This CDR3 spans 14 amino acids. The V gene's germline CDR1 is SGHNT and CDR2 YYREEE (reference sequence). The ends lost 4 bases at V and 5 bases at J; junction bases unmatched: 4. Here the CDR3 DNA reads TGTGCCAGCAGCCTAGCGGGAGGGTATGACGAGCAGTACTTC. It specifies CASSLAGGYDEQYF.

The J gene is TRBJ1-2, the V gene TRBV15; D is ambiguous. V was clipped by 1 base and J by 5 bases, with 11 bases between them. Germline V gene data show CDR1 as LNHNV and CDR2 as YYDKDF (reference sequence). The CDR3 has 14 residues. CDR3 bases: TGTGCCACCAGCAGAGTGGCGGGTTTTTATGGCTACACCTTC. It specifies CATSRVAGFYGYTF.

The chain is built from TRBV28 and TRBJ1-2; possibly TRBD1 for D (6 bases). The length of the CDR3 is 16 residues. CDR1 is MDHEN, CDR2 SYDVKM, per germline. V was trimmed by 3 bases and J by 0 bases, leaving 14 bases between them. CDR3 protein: CASSLPSRGANYGYTF. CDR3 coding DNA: TGTGCCAGCAGTTTGCCGTCCAGGGGAGCTAACTATGGCTACACCTTC.

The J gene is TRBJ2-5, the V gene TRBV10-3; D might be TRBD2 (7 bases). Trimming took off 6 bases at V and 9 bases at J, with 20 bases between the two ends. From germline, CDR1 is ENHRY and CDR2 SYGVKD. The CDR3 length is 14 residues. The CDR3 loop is CAIRRGEGLPAQYF. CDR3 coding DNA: TGTGCCATCAGGAGGGGGGAGGGCCTGCCGGCCCAGTACTTC.

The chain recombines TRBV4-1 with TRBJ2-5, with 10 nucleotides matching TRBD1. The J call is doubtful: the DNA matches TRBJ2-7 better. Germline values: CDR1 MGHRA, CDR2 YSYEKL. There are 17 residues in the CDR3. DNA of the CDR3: TGCGCCAGCAGCCATCCGGGACAGGGGACTTTTCCGTACGAGCAGTACTTC. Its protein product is CASSHPGQGTFPYEQYF.

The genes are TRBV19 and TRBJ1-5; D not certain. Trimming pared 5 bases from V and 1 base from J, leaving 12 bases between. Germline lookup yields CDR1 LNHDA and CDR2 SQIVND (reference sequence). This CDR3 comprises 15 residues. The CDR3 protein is CASSFGVGSNQPQHF. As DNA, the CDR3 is TGTGCCAGTAGTTTCGGGGTGGGCAGCAATCAGCCCCAGCATTTT.

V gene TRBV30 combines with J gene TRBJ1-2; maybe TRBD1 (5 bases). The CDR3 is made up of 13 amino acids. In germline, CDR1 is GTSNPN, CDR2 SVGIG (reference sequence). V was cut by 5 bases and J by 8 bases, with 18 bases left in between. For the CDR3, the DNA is TGTGCCTGGGGTGGGGGGGGGATCGGGGGCTACACCTTC. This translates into CAWGGGGIGGYTF.

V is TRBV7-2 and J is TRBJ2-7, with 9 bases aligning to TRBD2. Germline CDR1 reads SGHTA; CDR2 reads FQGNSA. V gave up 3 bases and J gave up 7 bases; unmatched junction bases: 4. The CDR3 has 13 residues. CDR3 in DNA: TGTGCCAGCAGCTTTAGCGGGAGTTCTGAGCAGTACTTC. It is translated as CASSFSGSSEQYF.

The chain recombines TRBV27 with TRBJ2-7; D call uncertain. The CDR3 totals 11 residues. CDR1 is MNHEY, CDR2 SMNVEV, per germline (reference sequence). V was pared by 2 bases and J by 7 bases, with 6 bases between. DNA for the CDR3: TGTGCCAGCAGTTTAGGGCCAGAGCAGTACTTC. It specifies CASSLGPEQYF.